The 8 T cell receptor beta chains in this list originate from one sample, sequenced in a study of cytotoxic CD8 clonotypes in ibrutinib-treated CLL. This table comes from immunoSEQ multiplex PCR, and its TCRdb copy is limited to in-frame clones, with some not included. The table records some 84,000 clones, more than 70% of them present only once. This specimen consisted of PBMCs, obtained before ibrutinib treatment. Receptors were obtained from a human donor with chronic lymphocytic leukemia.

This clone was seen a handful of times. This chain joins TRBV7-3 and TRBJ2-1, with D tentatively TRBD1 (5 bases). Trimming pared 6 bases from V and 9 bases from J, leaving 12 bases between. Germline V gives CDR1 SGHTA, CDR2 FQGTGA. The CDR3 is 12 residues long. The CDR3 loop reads CASSHNQGEQFF. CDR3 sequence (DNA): TGTGCCAGCAGTCATAATCAGGGTGAGCAGTTCTTC.

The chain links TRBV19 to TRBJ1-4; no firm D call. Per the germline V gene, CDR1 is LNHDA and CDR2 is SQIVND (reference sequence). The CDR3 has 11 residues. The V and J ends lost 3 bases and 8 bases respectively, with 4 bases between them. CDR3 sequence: CASSIGEKLFF. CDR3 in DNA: TGTGCCAGTAGTATTGGCGAAAAACTGTTTTTT.

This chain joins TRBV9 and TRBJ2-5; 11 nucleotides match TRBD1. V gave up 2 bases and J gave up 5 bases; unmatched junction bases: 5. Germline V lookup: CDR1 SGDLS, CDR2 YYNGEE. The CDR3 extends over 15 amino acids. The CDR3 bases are TGTGCCAGCAGCGTCGGACAGGGGGCTTGGGAGACCCAGTACTTC. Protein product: CASSVGQGAWETQYF.

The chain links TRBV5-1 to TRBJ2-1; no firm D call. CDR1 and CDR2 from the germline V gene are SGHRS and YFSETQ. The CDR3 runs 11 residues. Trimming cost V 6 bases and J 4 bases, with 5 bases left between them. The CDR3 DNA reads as TGCGCCAGCAAGGTTTACAATGAGCAGTTCTTC. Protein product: CASKVYNEQFF.

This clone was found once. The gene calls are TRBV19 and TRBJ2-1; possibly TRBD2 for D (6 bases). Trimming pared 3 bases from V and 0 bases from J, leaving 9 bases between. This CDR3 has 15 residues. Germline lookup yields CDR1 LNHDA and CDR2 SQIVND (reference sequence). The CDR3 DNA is TGTGCCAGTAGTATCTCCGGGGGCTCCTACAATGAGCAGTTCTTC. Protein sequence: CASSISGGSYNEQFF.

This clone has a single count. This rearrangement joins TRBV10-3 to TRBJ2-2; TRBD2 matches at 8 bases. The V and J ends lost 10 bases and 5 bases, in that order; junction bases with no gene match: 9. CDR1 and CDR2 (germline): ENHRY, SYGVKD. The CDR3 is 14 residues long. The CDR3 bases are TGTGCCACCCGCCCAGCGGGAGTTACCGGGGAGCTGTTTTTT. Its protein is CATRPAGVTGELFF.

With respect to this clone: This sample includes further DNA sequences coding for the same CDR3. In nucleotides, the CDR3 is TGTGCCAGCAGCCAAGATCTAGGGGGTCACAATGAGCAGTTCTTC. This translates into CASSQDLGGHNEQFF. The genes are TRBV4-2 and TRBJ2-1; D is perhaps TRBD1 (6 bases). The V end was cut by 0 bases, the J end by 5 bases, with 11 bases between. The germline gives CDR1 LGHNA, CDR2 YNFKEQ. There are 15 residues in the CDR3.

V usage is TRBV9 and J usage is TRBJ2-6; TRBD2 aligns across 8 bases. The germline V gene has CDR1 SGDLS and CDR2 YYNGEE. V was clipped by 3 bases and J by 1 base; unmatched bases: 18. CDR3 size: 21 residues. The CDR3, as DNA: TGTGCCAGCAGCGGACATAGGGGGGCTAGCGGGCTTAGTTCTGGGGCCAACGTCCTGACTTTC. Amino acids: CASSGHRGASGLSSGANVLTF.